This is a list of T cell receptor beta chains from one sample in a study of OX40 agonist ivuxolimab in advanced cancers. Profiled with immunoSEQ multiplex PCR; TCRdb holds only in-frame clones, not every one. In the table there are about 62,000 clones, 79% of which are singletons. Material: CD4+ or CD8+ T cells sorted from blood, obtained in a trial of the OX40 agonist ivuxolimab. The source is an adult with an advanced solid tumor such as melanoma, head and neck, liver or kidney cancer. The CDR3 runs from the conserved cysteine through the conserved F or W. A D gene is named only where the DNA matches it firmly. The size of a clone is reported for some rows only, either as once, few or many, or as a class for expanded clones.

TRBV27,-,-,TRBJ2-7,CASSLSRGALPEQYF,TGTGCCAGCAGTTTATCGAGGGGGGCGCTGCCCGAGCAGTACTTC
TRBV27,-,-,TRBJ2-2,CASSPIMNTGELFF,TGTGCCAGCAGTCCTATTATGAACACCGGGGAGCTGTTTTTT
TRBV7-8,-,-,TRBJ1-6,CASTRVDSYNSPLHF,TGTGCCAGCACAAGGGTGGACTCCTATAATTCACCCCTCCACTTT
TRBV19,-,TRBD1,TRBJ2-1,CASSIPRVVGDRGYNEQFF,TGTGCCAGTAGTATCCCCAGGGTGGTGGGTGACAGGGGCTACAATGAGCAGTTCTTC
TRBV5-5,-,-,TRBJ1-1,CASSLVRGMSTEAFF,TGTGCCAGCAGCTTAGTTAGGGGAATGAGCACTGAAGCTTTCTTT
TRBV19,few,TRBD1,TRBJ1-2,CASSPTGDGYTF,TGTGCCAGTAGCCCGACAGGGGATGGCTACACCTTC
TRBV30,-,-,TRBJ1-2,CASPINRHSYGYTF,TGTGCCTCCCCAATTAACAGACATTCCTATGGCTACACCTTC
TRBV14,-,TRBD1,TRBJ2-1,CASSQVAGQGSSYNEQFF,TGTGCCAGCAGCCAAGTGGCAGGACAGGGCAGTAGCTACAATGAGCAGTTCTTC
TRBV4-3,-,TRBD2,TRBJ2-1,CAKTSAYNEQFF,TGCGCCAAGACTAGCGCCTACAATGAGCAGTTCTTC
TRBV2,few,TRBD1,TRBJ1-4,CASSGVVGTANEKLFF,TGTGCCAGCAGTGGCGTAGTGGGGACAGCTAATGAAAAACTGTTTTTT
TRBV7-9,-,-,TRBJ1-2,CASSQIGTAANYGYTF,TGTGCCAGCAGCCAGATAGGGACGGCTGCTAACTATGGCTACACCTTC
TRBV7-2,-,-,TRBJ1-5,CASSLVSGPSNQPQHF,TGTGCCAGCAGCTTAGTTAGTGGGCCTAGCAATCAGCCCCAGCATTTT
TRBV6-5,-,-,TRBJ2-7,CASSPTADSVYRF,TGTGCCAGCAGTCCCACCGCGGACTCCGTCTACCGCTTC
TRBV20-1,few,-,TRBJ1-1,CSLLPETEAFF,TGCAGTCTACTCCCTGAGACTGAAGCTTTCTTT
TRBV5-5,-,TRBD2,TRBJ2-7,CASSSRGEGLAGSYEQYF,TGTGCCAGCAGCTCCCGCGGGGAGGGACTAGCGGGTTCCTACGAGCAGTACTTC
TRBV7-8,-,-,TRBJ1-4,CASSLKRTDLVEKLFF,TGTGCCAGCAGCTTAAAACGAACAGACCTAGTTGAAAAACTGTTTTTT
TRBV7-9,-,TRBD2,TRBJ2-1,CASSLPGLAKNEQFF,TGTGCCAGCAGCTTACCCGGACTAGCGAAGAATGAGCAGTTCTTC
TRBV6-6,-,-,TRBJ1-1,CASSYSGSMNTEAFF,TGTGCCAGCAGTTACTCGGGCAGCATGAACACTGAAGCTTTCTTT
TRBV7-9,few,TRBD1,TRBJ1-6,CASSFGQDSPLHF,TGTGCCAGCAGCTTCGGACAGGACTCACCCCTCCACTTT
TRBV7-9,-,-,TRBJ2-2,CASSLPNTGELFF,TGTGCCAGCAGCTTACCTAACACCGGGGAGCTGTTTTTT
TRBV7-6,-,-,TRBJ2-7,CASSLGQGRVNEQYF,TGTGCCAGCAGCTTAGGACAGGGGAGGGTCAACGAGCAGTACTTC
TRBV7-3,-,TRBD1,TRBJ2-5,CASSFGTGGIETQYF,TGTGCCAGCAGCTTTGGGACAGGGGGCATTGAGACCCAGTACTTC
TRBV7-2,-,TRBD2,TRBJ2-3,CASSHAVGAGEDTQYF,TGTGCCAGCAGCCATGCCGTTGGGGCGGGGGAAGATACGCAGTATTTT
TRBV14,-,TRBD1,TRBJ2-1,CASSQDGRGGPYNEQFF,TGTGCCAGCAGCCAAGATGGTAGAGGGGGCCCCTACAATGAGCAGTTCTTC
TRBV29-1,-,TRBD2,TRBJ2-7,CSVLTSGRANEQYF,TGCAGCGTTCTAACTAGCGGGAGGGCCAACGAGCAGTACTTC
TRBV19,-,-,TRBJ1-4,CASSLGGEKLFF,TGTGCCAGTAGTCTCGGGGGAGAAAAACTGTTTTTT
TRBV15,-,-,TRBJ2-7,CATSRVAGGDEQYF,TGTGCCACCAGCAGAGTAGCTGGTGGGGACGAGCAGTACTTC
TRBV30,-,-,TRBJ1-4,CAWSGGPNEKLFF,TGTGCCTGGAGTGGGGGTCCTAATGAAAAACTGTTTTTT
TRBV5-1,-,-,TRBJ2-3,CASSPRSIDTQYF,TGCGCCAGCAGCCCGCGGAGCATCGATACGCAGTATTTT
TRBV2,few,TRBD1,TRBJ1-5,CASSKQGANQPQHF,TGTGCCAGCAGTAAGCAGGGGGCCAATCAGCCCCAGCATTTT
TRBV5-8,-,TRBD1,TRBJ1-2,CASSSGPRGQGYNYGYTF,TGTGCCAGCAGCTCTGGCCCTCGCGGACAGGGGTATAACTATGGCTACACCTTC
TRBV7-8,-,-,TRBJ2-1,CASRGRGYFEQFF,TGTGCCAGTCGGGGGCGCGGGTATTTTGAGCAGTTCTTC
TRBV27,-,-,TRBJ2-5,CASSFQGQEETQYF,TGTGCCAGCAGTTTTCAGGGGCAGGAGGAGACCCAGTACTTC
TRBV4-3,-,-,TRBJ1-2,CASSQVLQNGYTF,TGCGCCAGCAGCCAAGTTTTACAGAATGGCTACACCTTC
TRBV6-5,few,-,TRBJ1-6,CASSTGGYSPLHF,TGTGCCAGCAGCACGGGGGGGTATTCACCCCTCCACTTT
TRBV19,-,-,TRBJ1-1,CASRSAVGLNTEAFF,TGTGCCAGTAGGTCAGCCGTGGGACTGAACACTGAAGCTTTCTTT
TRBV7-9,-,-,TRBJ2-5,CASSSMGGTWDQETQYF,TGTGCCAGCAGCTCAATGGGCGGGACCTGGGATCAAGAGACCCAGTACTTC
TRBV7-6,-,-,TRBJ1-3,CASSLGVTFSGNTIYF,TGTGCCAGCAGCTTAGGTGTCACTTTCTCTGGAAACACCATATATTTT
TRBV2,-,-,TRBJ2-5,CASSSAETQYF,TGTGCCAGCAGCTCGGCAGAGACCCAGTACTTC
TRBV7-2,-,-,TRBJ1-2,CASTPGSWSYGYTF,TGTGCCAGCACCCCGGGCAGTTGGAGCTATGGCTACACCTTC
TRBV7-9,-,-,TRBJ2-1,CASSLASTIRNEQFF,TGTGCCAGCAGCTTAGCGTCTACAATTAGGAATGAGCAGTTCTTC
TRBV4-1,-,-,TRBJ1-1,CASSQDPPASNTEAFF,TGCGCCAGCAGCCAAGATCCCCCAGCCAGTAACACTGAAGCTTTCTTT
TRBV7-2,-,TRBD2,TRBJ2-7,CASSFRLAWEQYF,TGTGCCAGCAGCTTTCGACTAGCCTGGGAGCAGTACTTC
TRBV5-6,-,TRBD2,TRBJ2-3,CASSLGGSGRGTQYF,TGTGCCAGCAGCTTGGGGGGTAGCGGGAGAGGTACGCAGTATTTT
TRBV19,-,-,TRBJ2-2,CATKQRGLDVSNTGELFF,TGTGCCACCAAACAACGGGGGTTAGACGTTTCGAACACCGGGGAGCTGTTTTTT
TRBV4-1,few,-,TRBJ2-1,CASRHLTDSSYNEQFF,TGCGCCAGCAGACACTTGACAGACTCTTCCTACAATGAGCAGTTCTTC
TRBV5-1,few,TRBD1,TRBJ2-2,CASSLGQGNTGELFF,TGCGCCAGCAGCTTGGGACAGGGGAACACCGGGGAGCTGTTTTTT
TRBV7-2,few,-,TRBJ1-6,CASSEGWGYSPLHF,TGTGCCAGCAGCGAGGGCTGGGGCTATTCACCCCTCCACTTT
TRBV27,few,-,TRBJ2-1,CASTQQGDRTYNEQFF,TGTGCCAGCACCCAACAGGGAGATAGGACCTACAATGAGCAGTTCTTC
TRBV7-3,-,-,TRBJ2-7,CASSSGTGGYEQYF,TGTGCCAGCAGCTCCGGGACCGGTGGTTACGAGCAGTACTTC
TRBV5-1,-,TRBD1,TRBJ2-7,CASSSPGTGEVEQYF,TGCGCCAGCAGTAGTCCCGGGACAGGGGAGGTCGAGCAGTACTTC
TRBV18,few,-,TRBJ2-2,CASSPPGTGTGELFF,TGTGCCAGCTCACCACCAGGGACCGGGACCGGGGAGCTGTTTTTT